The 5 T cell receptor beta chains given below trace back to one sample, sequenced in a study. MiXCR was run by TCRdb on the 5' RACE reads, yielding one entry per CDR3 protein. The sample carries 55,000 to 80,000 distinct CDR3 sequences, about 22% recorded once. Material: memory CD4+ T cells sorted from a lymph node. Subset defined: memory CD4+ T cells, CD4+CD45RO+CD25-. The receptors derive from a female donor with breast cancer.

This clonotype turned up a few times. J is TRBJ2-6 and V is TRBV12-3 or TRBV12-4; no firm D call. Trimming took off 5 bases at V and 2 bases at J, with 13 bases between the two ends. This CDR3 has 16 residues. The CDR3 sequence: CASSASGGAGANVLTF. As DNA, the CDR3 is TGTGCCAGCAGTGCATCAGGTGGGGCTGGGGCCAACGTCCTGACTTTC.

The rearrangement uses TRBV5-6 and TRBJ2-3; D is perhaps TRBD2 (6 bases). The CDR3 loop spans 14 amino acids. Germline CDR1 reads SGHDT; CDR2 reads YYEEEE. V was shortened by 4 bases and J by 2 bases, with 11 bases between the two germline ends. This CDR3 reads CASSRRDFTDTQYF. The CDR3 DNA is TGTGCCAGCAGCCGCCGGGACTTCACAGATACGCAGTATTTT.

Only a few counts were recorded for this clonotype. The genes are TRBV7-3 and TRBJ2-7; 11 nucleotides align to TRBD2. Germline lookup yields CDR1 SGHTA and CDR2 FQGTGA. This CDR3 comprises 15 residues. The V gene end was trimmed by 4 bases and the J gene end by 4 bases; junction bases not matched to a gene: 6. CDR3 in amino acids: CASSSPGLAAYEQYF. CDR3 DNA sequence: TGTGCCAGCAGCTCCCCGGGACTAGCGGCGTACGAGCAGTACTTC.

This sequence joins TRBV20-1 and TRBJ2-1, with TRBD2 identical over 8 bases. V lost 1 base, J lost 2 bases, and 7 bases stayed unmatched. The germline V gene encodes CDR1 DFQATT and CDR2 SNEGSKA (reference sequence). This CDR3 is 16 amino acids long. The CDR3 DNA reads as TGCAGTGCTAGAGCCTGGACTAGCAGGACCTACAATGAGCAGTTCTTC. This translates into CSARAWTSRTYNEQFF.

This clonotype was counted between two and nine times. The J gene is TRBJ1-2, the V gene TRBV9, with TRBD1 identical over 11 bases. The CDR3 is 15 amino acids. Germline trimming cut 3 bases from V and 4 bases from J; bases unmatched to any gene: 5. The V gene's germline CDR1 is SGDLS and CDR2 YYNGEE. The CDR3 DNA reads TGTGCCAGCAGCGCTGGACAGGGGGCGGGCTATGGCTACACCTTC. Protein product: CASSAGQGAGYGYTF. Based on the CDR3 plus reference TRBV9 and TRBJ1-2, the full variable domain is DSGVTQTPKHLITATGQRVTLRCSPRSGDLSVYWYQQSLDQGLQFLIQYYNGEERAKGNILERFSAQQFPDLHSELNLSSLELGDSALYFCASSAGQGAGYGYTFGSGTRLTVV.